This TCR beta chain was profiled in a study of shared clonotypes between healthy human individuals. Study-wide findings and caveats: The genetic and exposure-history diversity represented was limited by few donors. Sequencing depth was expected to affect clonotype sharing among donors.

This clone was observed a handful of times. Its target is not known. The germline V gene has CDR1 SGHTA and CDR2 FQGNSA. The CDR3 totals 16 residues. J was trimmed by 4 bases and V by 1 base; bases with no gene match: 5. In replicate PCRs of unsorted PBMC, around 300 ng DNA, tens of thousands of T cell genomes, was used. Only in-frame clones appear in the TCRdb table, and some are missing; sequencing was by immunoSEQ multiplex PCR. This table has 75,000 to 100,000 clones, around 43% appearing once. Donors included only healthy HIV-negative adults lacking recent acute infections or vaccinations. Sequences were obtained from PBMCs. This sequence joins TRBV7-2 and TRBJ2-7; 12 bases agree with TRBD2. This TCR came from a woman aged 40 to 55 in good health. Some clones in this sample may be carry-over from other donors' samples. In DNA, the CDR3 is TGTGCCAGCAGCTTAGAGGCCCTAGCGGGAGGGTACGAGCAGTACTTC. Translating gives CASSLEALAGGYEQYF.